Below, one T cell receptor beta chain is given with its context. This sample was taken from a study of cytomegalovirus exposure and HLA in healthy donors. The V gene end was trimmed by 3 bases and the J gene end by 7 bases; junction bases not matched to a gene: 15. The CDR3 length is 17 residues. CDR1 MNHNS and CDR2 SASEGT come from the germline V gene. PCR was performed using 60 Vbeta and 13 Jbeta primers. Using immunoSEQ multiplex PCR, the repertoire was profiled, and TCRdb retains in-frame clones only, with some absent. The profile covers over 150,000 clones, with roughly 79% appearing a single time and roughly 7.4% taken by the ten largest.

This TCR was recovered from a male donor in good health and CMV-seropositive. Sequenced: PBMCs. The chain employs TRBV6-1 and TRBJ2-5; 9 nucleotides align to TRBD2. DNA for the CDR3: TGTGCCAGCAGTGATTATGTAGGTAGCGGGGGCTCCGGGACCCAGTACTTC. This encodes CASSDYVGSGGSGTQYF.